The 15 T cell receptor beta chains below were found in one sample sequenced in a study of siplizumab effects on memory and regulatory T cells (dated by TCRdb to between 2018 and 2021). The receptor library was made with the immunoSEQ multiplex PCR assay. Drawn from immuneACCESS, this table holds only the in-frame rearrangements with V and J called that TCRdb kept. Clones are partly lost; checked studies trace under half to an unresolved V gene and leave the rest unexplained. The sample yields around 99,000 clones; around 90% were counted once. In total, the top ten clones hold under 0.75% of the sample. The specimen was Tregs sorted from blood. The source of these receptors is a human donor in good health.

This clone appeared once. The V call is TRBV5-6, the J call TRBJ1-1, with TRBD1 as a possible D gene (5 bases). Germline CDR1 SGHDT, CDR2 YYEEEE. V dropped 2 bases and J dropped 1 base, with 9 bases sitting between them. This CDR3 is 14 amino acids long. CDR3 bases: TGTGCCAGCAGCTTTGGGGGAGGGAACACTGAAGCTTTCTTT. It is translated as CASSFGGGNTEAFF.

This clone was detected only once. The CDR3 DNA follows: TGTGCCAGCAGCGCACCCCAGTTTGTGTTGGAATCCTACGAGCAGTACTTC. This translates into CASSAPQFVLESYEQYF. J is TRBJ2-7 and V is TRBV2; unclear D gene. Germline V gives CDR1 SNHLY, CDR2 FYNNEI. V lost 6 bases and J lost 1, with 22 bases in between. CDR3 length: 17 residues.

This rearrangement joins TRBV7-3 to TRBJ2-6; D gene uncertain. Germline V gives CDR1 SGHTA, CDR2 FQGTGA. Trimming took off 5 bases at V and 1 base at J, with 6 bases between the two ends. CDR3 length: 14 residues. The CDR3 region has the DNA TGTGCCAGCAGCCCCAGATCTGGGGCCAACGTCCTGACTTTC. It yields the protein CASSPRSGANVLTF.

This clone was counted once. The chain uses TRBV6-5 and TRBJ1-2; a weak D match, TRBD1 (5 bases). This CDR3 has 15 amino acids. Trimming took 2 bases from V and 3 from J, leaving 13 bases between them. CDR1 is MNHEY and CDR2 is SVGAGI in the germline V gene. In DNA, the CDR3 is TGTGCCAGCAGTTACACCACACGGGACTACTATGGCTACACCTTC. Translated: CASSYTTRDYYGYTF.

This chain joins TRBV6-6 and TRBJ1-1; D is unresolved. The CDR3 sequence is 13 residues long. Trimming left V 9 bases short and J 1 base short, with 12 bases between. The germline gives CDR1 MNHNY, CDR2 SVGAGI (reference sequence). The CDR3 here is CASGVGKNTEAFF. The CDR3 nucleotides read TGTGCCAGTGGGGTTGGAAAGAACACTGAAGCTTTCTTT.

The CDR3 DNA reads TGTGCCAGCTCACCACCGACAGGGTACTACAATGAGCAGTTCTTC. This codes for CASSPPTGYYNEQFF. This chain uses TRBV18 with TRBJ2-1, with 7 positions matching TRBD1. Germline trimming cut 0 bases from V and 3 bases from J; bases unmatched to any gene: 2. This CDR3 spans 15 amino acids. Germline V gene lookup returns CDR1 KGHSH and CDR2 LQKENI.

The CDR3 DNA reads as TGTGCCAGCAGCCTGGGACCGAGCTCTGGAAACACCATATATTTT. Protein product: CASSLGPSSGNTIYF. This chain connects TRBV5-5 to TRBJ1-3; tentative D call: TRBD1 (5 bases). CDR1 SGHKS and CDR2 YYEKEE come from the germline V gene (reference sequence). The V end was cut by 4 bases, the J end by 0 bases, with 11 bases between. CDR3 length: 15 residues. Based on the CDR3 plus reference TRBV5-5 and TRBJ1-3, the full variable domain is DAGVTQSPTHLIKTRGQQVTLRCSPISGHKSVSWYQQVLGQGPQFIFQYYEKEERGRGNFPDRFSARQFPNYSSELNVNALLLGDSALYLCASSLGPSSGNTIYFGEGSWLTVV.

The V gene is TRBV9, the J gene TRBJ2-1, with 9 bases lining up with TRBD1. The J segment lost 6 bases and the V segment lost 0 bases, leaving 4 bases of the junction unmatched. Per the germline V gene, CDR1 is SGDLS and CDR2 is YYNGEE. There are 15 residues in the CDR3. The CDR3 bases are TGTGCCAGCAGCGTAGTTTGGGACAGGGCCAATGAGCAGTTCTTC. Translated: CASSVVWDRANEQFF. The whole variable domain, remainder taken from reference TRBV9 and TRBJ2-1, is DSGVTQTPKHLITATGQRVTLRCSPRSGDLSVYWYQQSLDQGLQFLIQYYNGEERAKGNILERFSAQQFPDLHSELNLSSLELGDSALYFCASSVVWDRANEQFFGPGTRLTVL.

The gene calls are TRBV2 and TRBJ2-1; perhaps D is TRBD1 or TRBD2 (6 bases each). The CDR3 totals 15 residues. Per the germline V gene, CDR1 is SNHLY and CDR2 is FYNNEI. V was shortened by 6 bases and J by 6 bases, with 18 bases between the two germline ends. CDR3 nucleotide sequence: TGTGCCAGCAGGGGGGGCCTAACCCGGCGCAATGAGCAGTTCTTC. Translated, it gives CASRGGLTRRNEQFF.

The CDR3 DNA reads as TGTGCCAGCAGCCATCTCCCGATAAGCGGGACGGGATATCCCGGGGAGCTGTTTTTT. It yields the protein CASSHLPISGTGYPGELFF. The J gene is TRBJ2-2, the V gene TRBV4-2; 7 bases are a match to TRBD2. CDR3 length: 19 residues. V shed 3 bases and J 6 bases; nucleotides not matched to a gene: 19. Germline-derived CDR1 and CDR2 are LGHNA and YNFKEQ.

For the CDR3, the DNA is TGTGCCAGCAGTGTGACAGGGGGCAATCAGCCCCAGCATTTT. Translation: CASSVTGGNQPQHF. This sequence joins TRBV6-1 and TRBJ1-5; 8 positions agree with TRBD1. Germline lookup yields CDR1 MNHNS and CDR2 SASEGT. This CDR3 spans 14 amino acids. J gave up 2 bases and V 4 bases, and 1 base lay outside the gene matches.

The chain couples TRBV25-1 to TRBJ2-7; D call uncertain. Germline lookup yields CDR1 MGHDK and CDR2 SYGVNS. Trimming removed 5 bases from V and 0 bases from J, with 5 bases in between. The CDR3 length is 12 residues. CDR3 region: CASSPSSYEQYF. CDR3 nucleotide sequence: TGTGCCAGCAGTCCCAGCTCCTACGAGCAGTACTTC.

V gene TRBV11-1 combines with J gene TRBJ2-7, with 7 nucleotides matching TRBD1. The junction had 9 bases not matched to a gene; V was cut back by 10 bases and J by 0 bases. The CDR3 is made up of 14 amino acids. Germline V CDR1 and CDR2: SGHAT, FQDESV (reference sequence). The DNA for the CDR3 is TGTGCCACCGCCCCAGGGGGACCCTCCTACGAGCAGTACTTC. The encoded protein is CATAPGGPSYEQYF.

V gene TRBV6-6 combines with J gene TRBJ2-5; D ambiguous. This CDR3 comprises 15 residues. V lost 0 bases and J lost 4, with 12 bases in between. Germline V gene data show CDR1 as MNHNY and CDR2 as SVGAGI (reference sequence). The CDR3 region is CASSYSLGFGETQYF. In DNA, the CDR3 is TGTGCCAGCAGTTACTCGTTGGGTTTTGGAGAGACCCAGTACTTC.

The genes are TRBV28 and TRBJ2-1; D may be TRBD1 (6 bases). From germline, CDR1 is MDHEN and CDR2 SYDVKM. V was shortened by 4 bases and J by 2 bases, with 9 bases between the two germline ends. The CDR3 runs to 14 residues. Here the CDR3 reads CASSSGGPYNEQFF. The CDR3 bases are TGTGCCAGCAGTTCTGGGGGCCCCTACAATGAGCAGTTCTTC.